This T cell receptor (beta chain) was captured in a study of a mutant IDH1 vaccine in newly diagnosed glioma. Documented time point: week 35, safety follow-up. Each dose delivered 300 ug of mutant IDH1 20-mer peptide subcutaneously with imiquimod. Generated by immunoSEQ multiplex PCR, the TCRdb table keeps only in-frame clones and is missing some. Of around 60,000 clones listed, around four fifths are singletons. Turning to this clone: Its antigen remains unknown.

This TCR derives from a man aged 30 to 45 with glioma. The starting material was PBMCs, obtained from a glioma patient whose treatment included an IDH1 peptide vaccine.

This CDR3 is CASSKTGEFEQFF. CDR3 sequence (DNA): TGTGCCAGCAGCAAGACAGGGGAATTTGAGCAGTTCTTC. The J gene is TRBJ2-1, the V gene TRBV7-6; 8 nucleotides agree with TRBD1. J lost 9 bases, V lost 5 bases, and 6 bases had no gene match. This CDR3 comprises 13 residues. The germline CDR1 and CDR2 sequences are SGHVS and FNYEAQ.